This entry describes one TCR beta chain. Negative magnetic isolation gave CD8+ and CD4+ cells; FACS enriched CD8+ TEMRA. The entry originates in a study of CD8 T cells in Susac syndrome. The CDR3 consists of 14 residues. With 3 bases removed from V and 0 bases from J, the gap between germline ends came to 5 bases. Germline values: CDR1 MNHEY, CDR2 SMNVEV (reference sequence). Random-hexamer reverse transcription was applied to about 0.45 to 1 ug RNA. The CDR3 of TCR beta was amplified by immunoSEQ multiplex PCR across 54 Vbeta and 13 Jbeta. TCRdb used MiXCR to reprocess the immunoSEQ multiplex PCR reads, holding one entry per CDR3 protein. The sample lists 70,000 or so distinct CDR3 sequences; 95% were seen once.

The chain employs TRBV27 and TRBJ1-4; D is unclear. The source material was CD8+ T cells from PBMCs. The source is a human donor in good health. The DNA of the CDR3 is TGTGCCAGCAGTTTGACGTCAACTAATGAAAAACTGTTTTTT. Protein product: CASSLTSTNEKLFF.